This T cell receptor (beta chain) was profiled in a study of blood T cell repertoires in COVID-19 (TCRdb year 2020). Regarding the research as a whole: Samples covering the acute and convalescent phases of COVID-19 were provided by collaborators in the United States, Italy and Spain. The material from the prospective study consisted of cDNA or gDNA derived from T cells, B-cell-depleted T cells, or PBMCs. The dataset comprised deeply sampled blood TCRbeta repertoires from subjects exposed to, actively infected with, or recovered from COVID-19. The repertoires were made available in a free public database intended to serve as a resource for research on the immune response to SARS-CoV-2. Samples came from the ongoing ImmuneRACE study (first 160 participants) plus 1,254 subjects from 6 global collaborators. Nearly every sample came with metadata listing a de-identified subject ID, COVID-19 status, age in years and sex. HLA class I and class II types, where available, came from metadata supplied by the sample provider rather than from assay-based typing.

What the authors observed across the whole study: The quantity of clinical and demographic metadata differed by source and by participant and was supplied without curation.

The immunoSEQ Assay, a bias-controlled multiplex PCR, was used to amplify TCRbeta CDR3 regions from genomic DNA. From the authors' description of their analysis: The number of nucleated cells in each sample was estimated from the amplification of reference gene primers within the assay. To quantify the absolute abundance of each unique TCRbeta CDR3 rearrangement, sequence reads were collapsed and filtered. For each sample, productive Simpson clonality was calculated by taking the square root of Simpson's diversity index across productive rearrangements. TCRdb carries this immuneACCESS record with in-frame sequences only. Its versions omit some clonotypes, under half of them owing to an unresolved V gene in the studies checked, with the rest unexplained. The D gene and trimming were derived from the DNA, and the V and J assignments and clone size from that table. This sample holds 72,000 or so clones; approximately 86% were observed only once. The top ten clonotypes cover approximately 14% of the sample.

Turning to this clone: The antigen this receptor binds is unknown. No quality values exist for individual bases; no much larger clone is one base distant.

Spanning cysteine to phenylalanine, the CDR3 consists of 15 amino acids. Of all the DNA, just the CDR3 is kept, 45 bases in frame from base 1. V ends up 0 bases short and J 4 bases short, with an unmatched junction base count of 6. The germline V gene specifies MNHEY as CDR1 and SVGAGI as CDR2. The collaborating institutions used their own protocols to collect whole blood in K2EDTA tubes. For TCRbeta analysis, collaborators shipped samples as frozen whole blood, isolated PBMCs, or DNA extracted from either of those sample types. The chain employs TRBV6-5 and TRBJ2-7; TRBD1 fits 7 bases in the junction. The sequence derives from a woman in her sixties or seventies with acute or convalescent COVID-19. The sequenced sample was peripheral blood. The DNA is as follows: TGTGCCAGCAGTTACTCGTTCACAGGGGTATACGAGCAGTACTTC. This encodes CASSYSFTGVYEQYF.